This T cell receptor beta chain was recorded in a study of blood T cells in healthy people across ages. Study observations and caveats: Reliance upon unsorted PBMCs precluded definitive naive versus antigen-experienced comparison. Correlation between TCR beta diversity and naive T cell percentage was strong.

For this clonotype: Its antigen is still unknown.

This CDR3 contains 15 residues. V lost 0 bases to trimming and J lost 3 bases; unmatched junction nucleotides: 6. The germline V gene encodes CDR1 DFQATT and CDR2 SNEGSKA (reference sequence). Primed by a sample-barcoded 5' primer and a J-beta primer mix, a second PCR proceeded for 7 to 11 cycles. Each CDR3 protein is one row after TCRdb ran MiXCR on the 5' RACE reads. The sample contains fewer than 800,000 distinct CDR3 sequences, roughly 49% of which appear only once. This clonotype was sampled from a woman in her sixties in good health. Sequencing was performed on blood. The J gene is TRBJ1-2, the V gene TRBV20-1, with 8 positions matching TRBD1. CDR3 amino acids: CSARDWTGQYYGYTF. The CDR3 DNA reads as TGCAGTGCTAGAGACTGGACAGGGCAGTACTATGGCTACACCTTC.